This entry is about one T cell receptor (beta chain). The sample is drawn from a study of shared clonotypes between healthy human individuals. TCRdb's copy holds only in-frame clones and misses some; the assay was immunoSEQ multiplex PCR. The data contain hundreds of thousands of clones, roughly 97% of them seen just once; the ten biggest clones take up about 0.06%. The CDR3 spans 14 residues. With 3 bases removed from V and 10 bases from J, the gap between germline ends came to 16 bases. Germline lookup yields CDR1 SGHVS and CDR2 FNYEAQ. This chain links TRBV7-6 with TRBJ2-1; weak D call: TRBD2 (6 bases). Sequencing used naive CD4+ T cells sorted from blood. The subset: CD45RA+ positively selected. This sequence was found in a woman in her 30s in good health. DNA of the CDR3: TGTGCCAGCAGCTTTTCCCCCGGCGGGAACGAGCAGTTCTTC. It specifies CASSFSPGGNEQFF.